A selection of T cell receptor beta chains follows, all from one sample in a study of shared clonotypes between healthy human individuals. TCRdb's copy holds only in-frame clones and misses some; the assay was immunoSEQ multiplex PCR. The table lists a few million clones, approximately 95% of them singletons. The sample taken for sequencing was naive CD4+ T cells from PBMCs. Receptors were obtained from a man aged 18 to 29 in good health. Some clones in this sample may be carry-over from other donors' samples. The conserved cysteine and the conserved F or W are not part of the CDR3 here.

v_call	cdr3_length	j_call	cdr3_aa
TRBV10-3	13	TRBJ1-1	AISESGQPNTEAF
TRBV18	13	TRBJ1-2	ASSPGQGGIYGYT
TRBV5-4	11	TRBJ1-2	ASSLQAGSGYT
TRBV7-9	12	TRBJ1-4	ASSLGGTNEKLF
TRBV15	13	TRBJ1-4	ATSRKSPRGEKLF
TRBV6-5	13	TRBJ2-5	ASTPPGVSSETQY
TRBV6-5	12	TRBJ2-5	ASSRDRGVETQY
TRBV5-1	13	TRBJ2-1	ASSGSSGSYNEQF
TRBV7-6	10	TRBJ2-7	ASSPGSWEQY
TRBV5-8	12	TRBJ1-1	ASSPGEPSTEAF
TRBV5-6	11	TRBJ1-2	ASRYAGTGIYT
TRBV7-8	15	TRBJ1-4	ASSADRASLANEKLF
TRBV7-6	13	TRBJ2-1	ASSPLWGRKDEQF
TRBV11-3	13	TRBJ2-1	ASSLFRQGRNEQF
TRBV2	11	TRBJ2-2	ASSEIPAGELF
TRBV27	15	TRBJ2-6	ASSPLGISSGANVLT
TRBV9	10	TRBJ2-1	ASSSRGEKQF
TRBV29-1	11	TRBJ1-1	SVERRLEPEAF
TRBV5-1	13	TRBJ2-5	ASNKRTSSQETQY
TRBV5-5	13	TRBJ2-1	ASSLLTGLYNEQF
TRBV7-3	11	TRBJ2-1	ASSSAPGNEQF
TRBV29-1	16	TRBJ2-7	SVYNRASGRTPLYEQY
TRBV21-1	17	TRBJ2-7	ASSKGGPSGRVPSYEQY
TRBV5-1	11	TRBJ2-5	ASSSSGKETQY
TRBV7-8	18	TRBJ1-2	ASSLMGWGQSKRPNYGYT
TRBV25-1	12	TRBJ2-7	ASSEDDRVYEQY
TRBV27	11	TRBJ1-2	ASSFRGKDGYT
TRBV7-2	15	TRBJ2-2	ASAPLPVAGNTGELF
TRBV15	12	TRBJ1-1	ATSVNRGYTEAF
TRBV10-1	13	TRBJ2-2	ASSFGQGMTGELF
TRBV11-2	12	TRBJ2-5	ASSPSTSQETQY
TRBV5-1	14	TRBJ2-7	ASSLGRGVSSYEQY
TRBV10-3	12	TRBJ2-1	AISLKTRYNEQF
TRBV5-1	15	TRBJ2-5	ASSVPGLAGGPETQY
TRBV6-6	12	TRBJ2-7	ASKKGQGAYEQY
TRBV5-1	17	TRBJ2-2	ASSMYPGLATPTTGELF
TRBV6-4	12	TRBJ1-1	ASTARGSEPEAF
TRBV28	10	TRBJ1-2	ASSLFPHGYT
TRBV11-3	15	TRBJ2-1	ASSLGVRDYSYNEQF
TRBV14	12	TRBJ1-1	ASSARLGNTEAF
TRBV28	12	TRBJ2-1	ASSRQGDYNEQF